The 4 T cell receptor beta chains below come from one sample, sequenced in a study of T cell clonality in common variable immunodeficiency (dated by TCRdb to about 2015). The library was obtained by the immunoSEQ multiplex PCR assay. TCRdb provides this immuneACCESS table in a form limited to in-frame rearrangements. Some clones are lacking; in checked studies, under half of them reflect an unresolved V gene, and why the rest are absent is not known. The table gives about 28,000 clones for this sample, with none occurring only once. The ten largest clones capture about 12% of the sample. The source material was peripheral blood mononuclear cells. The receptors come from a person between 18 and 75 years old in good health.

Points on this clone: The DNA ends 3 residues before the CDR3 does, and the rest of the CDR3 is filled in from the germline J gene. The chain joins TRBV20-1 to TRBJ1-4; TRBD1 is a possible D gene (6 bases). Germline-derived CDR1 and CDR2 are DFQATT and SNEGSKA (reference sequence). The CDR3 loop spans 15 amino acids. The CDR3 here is CSAGDTTSGANVLFF. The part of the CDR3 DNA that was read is TGCAGTGCTGGGGACACCACCTCTGGGGCCAACGTA.

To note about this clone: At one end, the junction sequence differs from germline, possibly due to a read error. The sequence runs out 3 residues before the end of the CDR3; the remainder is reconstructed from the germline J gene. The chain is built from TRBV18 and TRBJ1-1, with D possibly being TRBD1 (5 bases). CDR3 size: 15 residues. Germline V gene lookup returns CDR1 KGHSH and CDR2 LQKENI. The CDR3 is CASSPGADMNAEAFF. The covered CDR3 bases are TGTGCCAGCTCACCAGGGGCGGATATGAACGCTGAA.

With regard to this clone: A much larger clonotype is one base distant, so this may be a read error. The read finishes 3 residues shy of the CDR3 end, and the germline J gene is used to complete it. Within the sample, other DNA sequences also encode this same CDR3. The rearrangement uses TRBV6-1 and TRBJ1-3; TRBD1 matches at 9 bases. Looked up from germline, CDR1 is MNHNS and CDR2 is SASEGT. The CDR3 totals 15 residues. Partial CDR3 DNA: TGTGCCAGCAGAGAACAGGGGGCGGCGGGAAACACG. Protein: CASREQGAAGNT. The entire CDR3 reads CASREQGAAGNTIYF.

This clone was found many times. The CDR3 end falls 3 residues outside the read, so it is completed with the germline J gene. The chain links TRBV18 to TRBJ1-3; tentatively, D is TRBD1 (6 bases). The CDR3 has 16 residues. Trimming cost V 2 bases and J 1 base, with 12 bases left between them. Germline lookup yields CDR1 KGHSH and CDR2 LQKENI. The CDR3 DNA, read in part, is TGTGCCAGCTCACCAAGGGCAGGGGAATCTGGAAACACC. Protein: CASSPRAGESGNT. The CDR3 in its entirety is CASSPRAGESGNTIYF.